This T cell receptor beta chain was captured by sequencing in a study of cytomegalovirus exposure and HLA in healthy donors. Germline loops: CDR1 SGHKS, CDR2 YYEKEE (reference sequence). Trimming took 4 bases from V and 3 from J, leaving 14 bases between them. This CDR3 is 15 amino acids long. The study ran its PCR with 60 Vbeta and 13 Jbeta primers. Only in-frame clones appear in the TCRdb table, and some are missing; sequencing was by immunoSEQ multiplex PCR. The repertoire holds 90,000 to 110,000 clones, 75% seen once, with roughly 1.2% in the top ten. The chain employs TRBV5-5 and TRBJ1-3; possible D gene TRBD1, 5 bases. The receptor was derived from a man aged 40-49 years in good health and CMV-seronegative. The specimen sequenced was PBMCs. Here the CDR3 reads CASSPLPGGGNTIYF. The CDR3 nucleotides are TGTGCCAGCAGCCCTTTGCCCGGGGGTGGAAACACCATATATTTT.